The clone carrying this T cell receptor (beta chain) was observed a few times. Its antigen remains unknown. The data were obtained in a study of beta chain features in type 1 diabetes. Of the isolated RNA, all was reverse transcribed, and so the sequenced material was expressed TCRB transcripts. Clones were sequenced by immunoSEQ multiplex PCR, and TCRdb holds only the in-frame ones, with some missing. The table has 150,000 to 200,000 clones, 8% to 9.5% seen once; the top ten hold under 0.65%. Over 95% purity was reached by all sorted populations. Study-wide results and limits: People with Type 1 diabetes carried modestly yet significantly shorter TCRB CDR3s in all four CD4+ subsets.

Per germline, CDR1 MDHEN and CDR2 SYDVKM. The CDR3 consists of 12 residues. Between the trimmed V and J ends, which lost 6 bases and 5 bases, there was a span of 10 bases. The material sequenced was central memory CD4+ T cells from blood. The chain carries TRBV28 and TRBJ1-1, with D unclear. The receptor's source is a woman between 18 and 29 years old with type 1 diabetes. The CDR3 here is CASSLETTEAFF. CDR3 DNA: TGTGCCAGCAGCCTCGAGACTACTGAAGCTTTCTTT. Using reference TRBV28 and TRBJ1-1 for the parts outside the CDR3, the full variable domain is DVKVTQSSRYLVKRTGEKVFLECVQDMDHENMFWYRQDPGLGLRLIYFSYDVKMKEKGDIPEGYSVSREKKERFSLILESASTNQTSMYLCASSLETTEAFFGQGTRLTVV.